Below, 18 T cell receptor beta chains from the same sample are listed, as sequenced in a study of Ad26.COV2.S vaccination and SARS-CoV-2 variants. Noted treatment: some 19 received Ad26.COV2.S at low or high dose, single or two shots; several received placebo; per-sample allocation not given. The samples were gathered on day 63 after the first injection of vaccine or placebo. TCRdb's copy holds only in-frame clones and misses some; the assay was immunoSEQ multiplex PCR. In the table there are roughly 330,000 clones, around 90% of which are singletons. The sample was peripheral blood, taken in a trial of Ad26.COV2.S vaccine versus placebo. These receptors came from a person between 18 and 65 years old who received the Ad26.COV2.S COVID-19 vaccine or a placebo.

The CDR3 region is CASSIVPGQHYGYTF. The CDR3 DNA reads TGTGCCAGTAGTATAGTCCCGGGACAGCACTATGGCTACACCTTC. This sequence joins TRBV19 and TRBJ1-2, with TRBD1 matching 7 bases. The CDR3 runs to 15 residues. V dropped 1 base and J dropped 3; count of bases not matched to a gene: 5. Germline lookup yields CDR1 LNHDA and CDR2 SQIVND (reference sequence). Based on the CDR3 plus reference TRBV19 and TRBJ1-2, the full variable domain is DGGITQSPKYLFRKEGQNVTLSCEQNLNHDAMYWYRQDPGQGLRLIYYSQIVNDFQKGDIAEGYSVSREKKESFPLTVTSAQKNPTAFYLCASSIVPGQHYGYTFGSGTRLTVV.

The chain employs TRBV4-3 and TRBJ1-4; 8 bases are shared with TRBD1. The V gene's germline CDR1 is LGHNA and CDR2 YSLEER. The CDR3 has 15 amino acids. Trimming cost V 2 bases and J 7 bases; bases outside gene matches: 6. The chain's CDR3 is CASSQLGQGGEKLFF. The CDR3 DNA reads as TGCGCCAGCAGCCAACTCGGACAGGGCGGTGAAAAACTGTTTTTT.

V gene TRBV11-2 combines with J gene TRBJ2-5; 15 bases map to TRBD2. V dropped 1 base and J dropped 5; count of bases not matched to a gene: 11. The CDR3 loop spans 19 amino acids. CDR1 and CDR2 from the germline V gene are SGHAT and FQNNGV. In DNA, the CDR3 is TGTGCCAGCAGCTTAGGAAGGACTAGCGGGGGGGCGGACTTTGAGACCCAGTACTTC. Its translation: CASSLGRTSGGADFETQYF.

The chain employs TRBV28 and TRBJ2-3; 7 bases agree with TRBD2. J gave up 3 bases and V 3 bases, and 3 bases lay outside the gene matches. Germline lookup yields CDR1 MDHEN and CDR2 SYDVKM. The CDR3 is 14 amino acids. CDR3 DNA sequence: TGTGCCAGCAGTTTCATCGGGAGGACAGATACGCAGTATTTT. Encoded protein: CASSFIGRTDTQYF.

This clone was detected once. The chain uses TRBV18 and TRBJ1-6, with unresolved D. The CDR3 extends over 15 amino acids. The V gene lost 2 bases and the J gene lost 5 bases, with 10 bases spanning the gap. Germline V gene lookup returns CDR1 KGHSH and CDR2 LQKENI. The CDR3 spells CASSPEGGNNSPLHF. In nucleotides, the CDR3 is TGTGCCAGCTCACCAGAGGGAGGTAATAATTCACCCCTCCACTTT.

The rearrangement links TRBV9 to TRBJ2-2; D not certain. Trimming left V 3 bases short and J 6 bases short, with 12 bases between. The CDR3 length is 14 residues. The germline gives CDR1 SGDLS, CDR2 YYNGEE. The CDR3 region has the DNA TGTGCCAGCAGCGAGGACCTAAGACCCGGGGAGCTGTTTTTT. This codes for CASSEDLRPGELFF.

This chain connects TRBV7-6 to TRBJ2-5; 7 nucleotides agree with TRBD2. V was clipped by 1 base and J by 2 bases; unmatched bases: 7. The germline V gene has CDR1 SGHVS and CDR2 FNYEAQ. This CDR3 has 16 amino acids. CDR3 in DNA: TGTGCCAGCAGCTTAGGGGTAGCGGGCCTACAAGAGACCCAGTACTTC. Its protein product is CASSLGVAGLQETQYF.

The chain joins TRBV27 to TRBJ2-6; the D is unclear. There are 15 residues in the CDR3. Germline V gene sequence: CDR1 MNHEY, CDR2 SMNVEV (reference sequence). V gave up 1 base and J gave up 0 bases, with 4 bases separating them. The CDR3, as DNA: TGTGCCAGCAGTTTATGGCCCTCTGGGGCCAACGTCCTGACTTTC. Its protein product is CASSLWPSGANVLTF.

V usage is TRBV18 and J usage is TRBJ2-1; 7 bases match TRBD2. This CDR3 is 15 amino acids long. The V and J ends lost 6 bases and 2 bases, in that order; junction bases with no gene match: 7. CDR1 is KGHSH, CDR2 LQKENI, per germline. CDR3 DNA: TGTGCCAGCTCGCCGGGGGGTGCTGCCTACAATGAGCAGTTCTTC. Its protein product is CASSPGGAAYNEQFF.

This clone appeared a few times. The chain has TRBV30 and TRBJ2-2, with D hard to call. Trimming stripped 2 bases from V and 7 bases from J, with 11 bases between. Germline V CDR1 and CDR2: GTSNPN, SVGIG (reference sequence). The CDR3 sequence is 13 residues long. This CDR3 reads CAWSPGVIGELFF. CDR3 in DNA: TGTGCCTGGAGTCCCGGTGTGATCGGGGAGCTGTTTTTT.

V is TRBV6-5 and J is TRBJ1-1; unclear D gene. The CDR3 covers 13 residues. The germline V gene encodes CDR1 MNHEY and CDR2 SVGAGI. Trimming removed 10 bases at V and 6 bases at J, with 18 bases between. CDR3 region: CATVLWVEAEAFF. In nucleotides, the CDR3 is TGTGCCACCGTACTCTGGGTTGAGGCTGAAGCTTTCTTT.

CDR3 loop: CASSTRQGKNSGNTIYF. As DNA, the CDR3 is TGTGCCAGCAGCACCCGACAGGGTAAAAACTCTGGAAACACCATATATTTT. The rearrangement joins TRBV7-9 to TRBJ1-3; 7 bases match TRBD1. Germline V CDR1 and CDR2: SEHNR, FQNEAQ (reference sequence). Trimming at V came to 5 bases and at J to 0 bases, leaving 10 bases not matched to a gene. CDR3 length equals 17 residues.

This chain uses TRBV15 with TRBJ2-7, with D perhaps being TRBD1 or TRBD2 (5 bases each). The CDR3 loop spans 15 amino acids. Per the germline V gene, CDR1 is LNHNV and CDR2 is YYDKDF (reference sequence). The V end was cut by 0 bases, the J end by 3 bases, with 12 bases between. The CDR3 DNA sequence: TGTGCCACCAGCAGAGAAAGGGACGGAGGCTACGAGCAGTACTTC. Translated, it gives CATSRERDGGYEQYF.

The DNA of the CDR3 is TGTGCCAGCAGCTTTTCTACAGACAGAATTTTTAACTATGGCTACACCTTC. Translating gives CASSFSTDRIFNYGYTF. The chain is built from TRBV7-8 and TRBJ1-2; tentative D call: TRBD1 (5 bases). The CDR3 consists of 17 residues. CDR1 SGHVS and CDR2 FQNEAQ come from the germline V gene. Trimming pared 3 bases from V and 1 base from J, leaving 18 bases between.

The rearrangement uses TRBV14 and TRBJ1-2, with a weak D call TRBD1 (5 bases). This CDR3 has 14 amino acids. Trimming pared 4 bases from V and 10 bases from J, leaving 19 bases between. From germline, CDR1 is SGHDN and CDR2 FVKESK. In DNA form, the CDR3 reads TGTGCCAGCAGCCCCACCCCGCGAGACAGTACCTACACCTTC. This encodes CASSPTPRDSTYTF.

The V and J genes are TRBV6-6 and TRBJ2-1, with D unclear. The CDR3 covers 14 residues. The germline gives CDR1 MNHNY, CDR2 SVGAGI (reference sequence). With 2 bases removed from V and 7 bases from J, the gap between germline ends came to 12 bases. DNA for the CDR3: TGTGCCAGCAGTTACACCTGGGATGATAATGAGCAGTTCTTC. It specifies CASSYTWDDNEQFF.

In this sample, this clone turned up a few times. The chain is built from TRBV7-9 and TRBJ1-5; maybe TRBD1 (6 bases). Germline assignment: CDR1 SEHNR and CDR2 FQNEAQ (reference sequence). V was pared by 8 bases and J by 1 base, with 12 bases between. This CDR3 is built from 14 residues. The CDR3 DNA reads TGTGCCAGCGCGTTAGGGACAAGCAATCAGCCCCAGCATTTT. Translated: CASALGTSNQPQHF.

The chain is built from TRBV7-9 and TRBJ1-1; 8 bases map to TRBD1. This CDR3 has 12 amino acids. The germline gives CDR1 SEHNR, CDR2 FQNEAQ (reference sequence). V trimming: 4 bases; J trimming: 6 bases; junction bases outside the gene matches: 1. The CDR3 spells CASSWGQAEAFF. In DNA form, the CDR3 reads TGTGCCAGCAGCTGGGGACAGGCTGAAGCTTTCTTT.